These 17 T cell receptor beta chains share one sample of origin, sequenced in a study of lymphopenia after photon versus proton radiotherapy. Profiled with immunoSEQ multiplex PCR; TCRdb holds only in-frame clones, not every one. The data contain about 60,000 clones, about four fifths of them singletons. The sequences come from peripheral blood, collected from a patient treated with proton-based radiotherapy. These TCRs come from a man in his 60s with pancreatic cancer.

CDR3 sequence: CASSRGLGNTIYF. CDR3 DNA: TGTGCCAGCAGCCGGGGACTTGGAAACACCATATATTTT. This chain connects TRBV6-5 to TRBJ1-3, with D perhaps matching TRBD1 (5 bases). V was shortened by 6 bases and J by 3 bases, with 9 bases between the two germline ends. CDR1 is MNHEY and CDR2 is SVGAGI in the germline V gene. This CDR3 is built from 13 residues.

The rearrangement links TRBV18 to TRBJ1-2; TRBD1 matches 7 bases. This CDR3 contains 16 residues. CDR1 and CDR2 from the germline V gene are KGHSH and LQKENI. J lost 3 bases, V lost 5 bases, and 12 bases had no gene match. CDR3 bases: TGTGCCAGCTCAGAGAACAGGGGCGGTGGTGACTATGGCTACACCTTC. It specifies CASSENRGGGDYGYTF.

V gene TRBV5-8 combines with J gene TRBJ2-7; unclear D gene. Trimming stripped 4 bases from V and 6 bases from J, with 20 bases between. CDR1 is SGHTS and CDR2 is YDEGEE in the germline V gene. CDR3 length equals 15 residues. The CDR3 DNA follows: TGTGCCAGCAGCCCTACGATAAGTCTCCTCTTCGAGCAGTACTTC. Its translation is CASSPTISLLFEQYF.

The sample holds one count of this clone. J is TRBJ2-5 and V is TRBV5-6; TRBD2 aligns across 8 bases. The CDR3 is 15 residues long. The V gene's germline CDR1 is SGHDT and CDR2 YYEEEE. Unmatched junction bases numbered 12, after V lost 7 bases and J lost 4 bases. The CDR3 sequence: CASQRERVFVETQYF. CDR3 coding DNA: TGTGCCAGCCAGCGGGAGCGGGTTTTTGTAGAGACCCAGTACTTC.

J is TRBJ2-7 and V is TRBV29-1; 15 nucleotides align to TRBD2. Germline CDR1 reads SQVTM; CDR2 reads ANQGSEA. Germline trimming cut 4 bases from V and 5 bases from J; bases unmatched to any gene: 0. The CDR3 length is 13 residues. In DNA form, the CDR3 reads TGCAGCGTTGGGACTAGCGGGAGGGACGAGCAGTACTTC. It yields the protein CSVGTSGRDEQYF.

The gene calls are TRBV7-2 and TRBJ2-2, with D possibly TRBD2 on 5 matching bases. CDR3 length equals 13 residues. V was clipped by 1 base and J by 9 bases, with 9 bases between them. CDR1 is SGHTA and CDR2 is FQGNSA in the germline V gene. The CDR3, as DNA: TGTGCCAGCAGCTTAGGTTTAGCGCGGGAGCTGTTTTTT. Its translation is CASSLGLARELFF.

The chain uses TRBV4-2 and TRBJ2-1; 10 nucleotides align to TRBD2. V lost 3 bases, J lost 4 bases, and 3 bases stayed unmatched. Germline values: CDR1 LGHNA, CDR2 YNFKEQ. The CDR3 is 15 amino acids. CDR3 amino acids: CASSQVAGGYNEQFF. CDR3 coding DNA: TGTGCCAGCAGCCAGGTAGCGGGAGGTTACAATGAGCAGTTCTTC.

The chain has TRBV28 and TRBJ1-2, with unresolved D. The length of the CDR3 is 14 residues. V lost 1 base, J lost 6 bases, and 12 bases lay in between. Germline V lookup: CDR1 MDHEN, CDR2 SYDVKM. The CDR3 region has the DNA TGTGCCAGCAGTTTATTGTCAAGTACCCATGGCTACACCTTC. Translated: CASSLLSSTHGYTF.

The chain links TRBV11-3 to TRBJ2-5, with unresolved D. V lost 0 bases to trimming and J lost 4 bases, with 9 bases between them. The CDR3 is made up of 14 amino acids. CDR1 and CDR2 (germline): SGHNT, YENEEA. CDR3 sequence reads: CASSLDPDGETQYF. The CDR3 DNA reads as TGTGCCAGCAGCTTAGATCCAGATGGAGAGACCCAGTACTTC.

V is TRBV27 and J is TRBJ1-2; the match to TRBD1 covers 9 bases. Per the germline V gene, CDR1 is MNHEY and CDR2 is SMNVEV (reference sequence). The CDR3 has 16 residues. Losses at the gene ends were 1 base for V and 5 bases for J; bases not matched to a gene: 8. The chain's CDR3 is CASSLLRQGGVYGYTF. The CDR3 bases are TGTGCCAGCAGTTTATTACGACAGGGGGGCGTATATGGCTACACCTTC.

This clone was detected once. The rearrangement links TRBV5-4 to TRBJ2-1; TRBD1 might be the D (5 bases). V was trimmed by 6 bases and J by 6 bases, leaving 13 bases between them. CDR1 and CDR2 from the germline V gene are SGHNT and YYREEE (reference sequence). The CDR3 has 13 residues. The CDR3 reads CASKGDYVNEQFF. The CDR3, as DNA: TGTGCCAGCAAAGGGGATTACGTCAATGAGCAGTTCTTC.

This clone has just a few counts. The chain carries TRBV19 and TRBJ1-4, with TRBD1 identical over 9 bases. With 10 bases clipped from V and 7 bases from J, the junction kept 7 bases outside the gene matches. The CDR3 covers 13 residues. The germline gives CDR1 LNHDA, CDR2 SQIVND (reference sequence). The CDR3 DNA reads as TGTGCCACCAAGGGACAGGGTGGTGAAAAACTGTTTTTT. Its translation is CATKGQGGEKLFF.

This clone was detected once. CDR3 coding DNA: TGTGCCAGCAGCCTTACAGGAACCTCTGGAAACACCATATATTTT. Protein product: CASSLTGTSGNTIYF. This chain connects TRBV7-2 to TRBJ1-3; TRBD1 might be the D (5 bases). Trimming cost V 5 bases and J 0 bases, with 11 bases left between them. The V gene's germline CDR1 is SGHTA and CDR2 FQGNSA. The CDR3 has 15 amino acids.

The chain combines TRBV28 with TRBJ2-2, with TRBD2 as a possible D gene (5 bases). Trimming left V 4 bases short and J 0 bases short, with 15 bases between. The V gene's germline CDR1 is MDHEN and CDR2 SYDVKM. The CDR3 is 17 residues long. Here the CDR3 reads CASSYPLWGANTGELFF. Here the CDR3 DNA reads TGTGCCAGCAGTTACCCCTTATGGGGAGCGAACACCGGGGAGCTGTTTTTT.

This chain connects TRBV19 to TRBJ2-3; D tentatively reads TRBD1 or TRBD2 (5 bases each). CDR3 length equals 13 residues. The V gene's germline CDR1 is LNHDA and CDR2 SQIVND (reference sequence). V lost 4 bases and J 4 bases, leaving 9 bases between the germline ends. The CDR3 loop is CASSNLGADTQYF. The CDR3 nucleotides are TGTGCCAGTAGTAACCTGGGGGCAGATACGCAGTATTTT.

The chain is built from TRBV6-5 and TRBJ1-2; 7 bases align to TRBD1. V was clipped by 4 bases and J by 7 bases; unmatched bases: 9. Germline V lookup: CDR1 MNHEY, CDR2 SVGAGI. CDR3 size: 14 residues. Here the CDR3 reads CASSSYRGSRGYTF. In nucleotides, the CDR3 is TGTGCCAGCAGTTCATACAGGGGTTCCCGTGGCTACACCTTC.

The chain employs TRBV18 and TRBJ2-5; D is perhaps TRBD2 (5 bases). The CDR3 totals 16 residues. The germline V gene encodes CDR1 KGHSH and CDR2 LQKENI. V dropped 4 bases and J dropped 2 bases, with 17 bases sitting between them. DNA for the CDR3: TGTGCCAGCTCACTCACGAGTGGCGGGTGGCAAGAGACCCAGTACTTC. It translates to CASSLTSGGWQETQYF.